This T cell receptor (beta chain) was profiled in a study of T cell responses to AZD1222 COVID-19 vaccine. Points from the study as a whole: Only 5 to 7 individuals given AZD1222 were seropositive at baseline.

The protocol was immunoSEQ multiplex PCR, while the TCRdb copy is restricted to in-frame clones and leaves out a portion. The sample consists of around 100,000 clones, roughly four fifths of them appearing once. The V and J ends lost 4 bases and 1 base respectively, with 13 bases between them. CDR3 size: 15 residues. CDR1 is SEHNR, CDR2 FQNEAQ, per germline (reference sequence). As for this clone: Its specificity is unknown.

The chain joins TRBV7-9 to TRBJ1-1; weak D call: TRBD1 (5 bases). Sequenced here: peripheral blood, sampled on day 0 of AZD1222 vaccination. The TCR comes from an adult in good health. The CDR3 nucleotides read TGTGCCAGCAGCTCCCAGCAGGGCCGGAACACTGAAGCTTTCTTT. It specifies CASSSQQGRNTEAFF.